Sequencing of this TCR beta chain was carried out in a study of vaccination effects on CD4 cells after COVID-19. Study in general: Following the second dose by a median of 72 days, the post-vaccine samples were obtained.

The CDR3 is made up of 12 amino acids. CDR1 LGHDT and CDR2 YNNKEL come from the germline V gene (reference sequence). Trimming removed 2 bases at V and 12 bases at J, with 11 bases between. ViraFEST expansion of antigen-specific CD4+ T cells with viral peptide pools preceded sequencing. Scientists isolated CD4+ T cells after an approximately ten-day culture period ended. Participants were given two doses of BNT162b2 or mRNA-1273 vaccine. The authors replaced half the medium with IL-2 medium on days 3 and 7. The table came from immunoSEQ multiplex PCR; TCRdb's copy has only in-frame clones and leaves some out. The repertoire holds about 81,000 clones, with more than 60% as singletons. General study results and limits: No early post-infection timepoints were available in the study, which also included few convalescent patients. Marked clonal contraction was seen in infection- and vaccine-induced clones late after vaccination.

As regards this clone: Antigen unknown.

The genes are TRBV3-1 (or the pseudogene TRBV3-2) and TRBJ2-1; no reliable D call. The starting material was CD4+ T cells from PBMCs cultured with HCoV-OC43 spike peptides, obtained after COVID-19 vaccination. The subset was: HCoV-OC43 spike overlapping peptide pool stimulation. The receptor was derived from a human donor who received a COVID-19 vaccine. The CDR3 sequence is CASSQNRGGQFF. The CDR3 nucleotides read TGTGCCAGCAGCCAAAATCGAGGCGGGCAGTTCTTC.